The clone carrying this T cell receptor (beta chain) was observed a handful of times. The antigen remains undetermined. It was RNA transcripts that yielded the amplified TCR beta CDR3 regions. Initially, a first-round RT-PCR of the TCR CDR3 employed the HTBI primer set. Using its own MiXCR run on the multiplex PCR reads, TCRdb lists one record per CDR3 protein. This table holds 530,000 or so distinct CDR3 sequences, 17% found once. The data originate from a study of T cells in Graves' hyperthyroidism and ophthalmopathy. The overall study: Sampling of peripheral blood happened at initial diagnosis, prior to any treatment. Study-wide results and caveats: Separation of ophthalmopathy from stable hyperthyroidism was achieved by a 13 V-J model.

This CDR3 contains 18 residues. Germline lookup yields CDR1 LGHDT and CDR2 YNNKEL (reference sequence). With 3 bases clipped from V and 7 bases from J, the junction kept 12 bases outside the gene matches. The chain has TRBV3-1 and TRBJ2-1; 13 bases fit TRBD2. Sequencing was carried out using blood. The source is a woman under 30 with Graves' ophthalmopathy. The CDR3 sequence is CASSHLIPRTSGRNEQFF. CDR3 in DNA: TGTGCCAGCAGCCACCTCATTCCGAGGACTAGCGGGAGAAATGAGCAGTTCTTC.